This T cell receptor beta chain comes out of a study of blood T cell repertoires in COVID-19. Study context: COVID-19 samples from acute and convalescent phases originated in the United States, Italy and Spain. Sources were T cells, B-cell-depleted T cells, or PBMCs; the material itself was cDNA or gDNA.

The authors' processing: Estimated nucleated cell counts came from reference gene primer amplification. Repertoires were generated with immunoSEQ multiplex PCR, while TCRdb's copy carries only in-frame clones and drops some. V, J and clone size are those of that table, while D and trimming were read from the DNA. The sample yields about 54,000 clones, 85% to 90% seen once. Germline V gene sequence: CDR1 KGHSH, CDR2 LQKENI. The CDR3 has 14 residues. V trimming: 6 bases; J trimming: 6 bases; junction bases outside the gene matches: 11. The clonotype comes from a middle-aged man with active COVID-19. The rearrangement uses TRBV18 and TRBJ2-7; 7 bases are shared with TRBD1. The sequenced sample was peripheral blood. The CDR3 bases are TGTGCCAGCTCCACCAGAGACAGGGTGGGCGAGCAGTACTTC. Translated, it gives CASSTRDRVGEQYF.